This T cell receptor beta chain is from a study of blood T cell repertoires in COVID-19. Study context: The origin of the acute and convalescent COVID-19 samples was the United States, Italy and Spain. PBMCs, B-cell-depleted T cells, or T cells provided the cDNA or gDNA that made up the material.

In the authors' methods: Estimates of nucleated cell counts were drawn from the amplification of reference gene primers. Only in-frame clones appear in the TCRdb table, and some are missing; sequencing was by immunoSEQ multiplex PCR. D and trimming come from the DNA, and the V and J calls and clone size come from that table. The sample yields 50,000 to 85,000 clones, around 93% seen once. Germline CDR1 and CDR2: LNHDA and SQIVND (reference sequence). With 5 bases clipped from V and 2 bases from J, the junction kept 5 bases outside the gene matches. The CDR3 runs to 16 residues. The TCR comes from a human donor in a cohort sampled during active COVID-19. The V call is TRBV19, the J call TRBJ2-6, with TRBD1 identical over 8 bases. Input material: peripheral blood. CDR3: CASSVRQGTGANVLTF. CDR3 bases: TGTGCCAGTAGTGTGAGACAGGGGACTGGGGCCAACGTCCTGACTTTC.